This passage covers 31 T cell receptor beta chains from one sample sequenced in a study of regulatory T cells in long-lasting Graves disease. Time point: persistent/refractory GD, antithyroid drugs over 5 years with positive TRAb. PBMC-derived RNA was used for the TCR library. Library construction for TCR beta used iRepertoire HTBI primers and Arm-PCR of CDR3 regions. TCRdb re-called the multiplex PCR reads through MiXCR, storing one row per CDR3 protein. The sample holds about 470,000 distinct CDR3 sequences, 20% to 25% seen once. The sequencing used peripheral blood mononuclear cells (PBMCs), collected when the disease was refractory, from a patient treated with antithyroid drugs. The source of these receptors is a female donor with Graves disease.

This clonotype was picked up many times. The chain combines TRBV2 with TRBJ2-5, with a weak D call TRBD1 (5 bases). Germline lookup yields CDR1 SNHLY and CDR2 FYNNEI. Between the trimmed V and J ends, which lost 1 base and 2 bases, there was a span of 17 bases. This CDR3 comprises 17 residues. Here the CDR3 reads CASSEVPTAYIQETQYF. The CDR3 DNA follows: TGTGCCAGCAGTGAAGTCCCGACAGCTTACATTCAAGAGACCCAGTACTTC.

In this sample, this clonotype turned up many times. This chain joins TRBV24-1 and TRBJ2-5; D is uncertain. With 4 bases removed from V and 0 bases from J, the gap between germline ends came to 8 bases. The CDR3 is 14 amino acids. CDR1 is KGHDR, CDR2 SFDVKD, per germline. CDR3 nucleotide sequence: TGTGCCACCAGTGAATGGAGACACCAAGAGACCCAGTACTTC. It codes for CATSEWRHQETQYF.

The V and J genes are TRBV6-1 and TRBJ2-3; TRBD1 agrees at 8 bases. Germline assignment: CDR1 MNHNS and CDR2 SASEGT. The CDR3 is 15 residues long. J lost 5 bases, V lost 6 bases, and 10 bases had no gene match. CDR3 DNA sequence: TGTGCCAGCAGCACCTCAGGGGGCAGAGGAGATACGCAGTATTTT. Protein product: CASSTSGGRGDTQYF.

This clonotype has ten or more counts. The V gene is TRBV3-1, the J gene TRBJ2-5; D is possibly TRBD2 (6 bases). Trimming cost V 3 bases and J 3 bases, with 17 bases left between them. The CDR3 is made up of 16 amino acids. CDR1 and CDR2 (germline): LGHDT, YNNKEL (reference sequence). The CDR3 is CASSQLGLTSKETQYF. The DNA of the CDR3 is TGTGCCAGCAGCCAGTTAGGGCTGACTAGTAAAGAGACCCAGTACTTC.

Turning to this clonotype: A single base separates this from a much larger clone, so it may be a read error. The chain is built from TRBV15 and TRBJ1-1; the D gene is possibly TRBD1 (5 bases). CDR1 LNHNV and CDR2 YYDKDF come from the germline V gene (reference sequence). The CDR3 is made up of 12 amino acids. Trimming removed 5 bases from V and 9 bases from J, with 13 bases in between. The CDR3 DNA is TGTGCCACCAGCGCACCCGGGGCCCAAGCTTTCTTT. Its translation: CATSAPGAQAFF.

This clonotype was recorded many times. This chain connects TRBV6-5 to TRBJ2-7; 8 bases are shared with TRBD2. Germline values: CDR1 MNHEY, CDR2 SVGAGI. The CDR3 sequence is 14 residues long. The trim removed 4 bases at V and 5 bases at J, leaving 7 bases unmatched. This chain's CDR3 is CASSFTGGHHEQYF. CDR3 sequence (DNA): TGTGCCAGCAGTTTCACGGGAGGGCACCACGAGCAGTACTTC.

This clonotype came up many times. The chain employs TRBV7-9 and TRBJ2-7; no reliable D call. The CDR3 has 12 amino acids. Germline loops: CDR1 SEHNR, CDR2 FQNEAQ (reference sequence). V lost 3 bases to trimming and J lost 6 bases, with 9 bases between them. The CDR3 protein is CASSLGRIEQYF. The CDR3 nucleotides read TGTGCCAGCAGCTTGGGCCGTATCGAGCAGTACTTC.

This clonotype occurred many times. The V call is TRBV12-3 or TRBV12-4, the J call TRBJ2-5, with D unclear. The CDR3 totals 14 residues. Trimming stripped 0 bases from V and 3 bases from J, with 8 bases between. The CDR3 region has the DNA TGTGCCAGCAGTTTAGCGCCCCAGGAAGAGACCCAGTACTTC. This translates into CASSLAPQEETQYF.

Many counts were recorded for this clonotype. The gene calls are TRBV28 and TRBJ2-5; D possibly corresponds to TRBD1 (5 bases). Germline V gene data show CDR1 as MDHEN and CDR2 as SYDVKM. The CDR3 loop spans 14 amino acids. V lost 3 bases and J 7 bases, leaving 15 bases between the germline ends. CDR3 bases: TGTGCCAGCAGTTTCCAGGGCGTGGTCGGGACCCAGTACTTC. Translating it yields CASSFQGVVGTQYF.

The table lists this clonotype with many counts. The rearrangement joins TRBV28 to TRBJ2-4; no reliable D call. The CDR3 contains 14 residues. Germline V lookup: CDR1 MDHEN, CDR2 SYDVKM. The ends were cut back, 5 bases at V and 0 bases at J, with 8 bases in the middle. The CDR3 here is CASSEDLAKNIQYF. In nucleotides, the CDR3 is TGTGCCAGCAGTGAAGACTTAGCCAAAAACATTCAGTACTTC. The full variable domain, in which reference TRBV28 and TRBJ2-4 provide the parts outside the CDR3, is DVKVTQSSRYLVKRTGEKVFLECVQDMDHENMFWYRQDPGLGLRLIYFSYDVKMKEKGDIPEGYSVSREKKERFSLILESASTNQTSMYLCASSEDLAKNIQYFGAGTRLSVL.

This clonotype was observed a handful of times. V usage is TRBV15 and J usage is TRBJ2-7; D call uncertain. Germline V gives CDR1 LNHNV, CDR2 YYDKDF (reference sequence). Trimming shortened V by 5 bases and J by 5 bases, and 13 bases separated the two germline ends. This CDR3 spans 13 amino acids. The CDR3: CATSVRIADEQYF. The CDR3 DNA reads TGTGCCACCAGCGTCCGTATTGCGGACGAGCAGTACTTC.

V gene TRBV10-3 combines with J gene TRBJ1-1, with no clear D. The V end was cut by 3 bases, the J end by 1 base, with 18 bases between. The CDR3 extends over 17 amino acids. Germline CDR1 ENHRY, CDR2 SYGVKD. The CDR3 DNA reads TGTGCCATCAGTGAACCCCTTCCGACCGTTGGGAACACTGAAGCTTTCTTT. It yields the protein CAISEPLPTVGNTEAFF.

This clonotype was seen more than once but under ten times. The CDR3 is CASSPLNRGTGELFF. The CDR3 DNA is TGTGCCAGTAGTCCCCTGAACAGGGGGACCGGGGAGCTGTTTTTT. The chain combines TRBV19 with TRBJ2-2; 8 nucleotides agree with TRBD1. The CDR3 sequence is 15 residues long. Looked up from germline, CDR1 is LNHDA and CDR2 is SQIVND (reference sequence). With 5 bases clipped from V and 5 bases from J, the junction kept 7 bases outside the gene matches.

Note on this clonotype: Being one base from a much bigger clone, this may be a read error. The CDR3 sequence is CASRGGQGNQSQHF. The CDR3 coding sequence is TGTGCCAGCAGGGGGGGACAGGGCAATCAGTCCCAGCATTTT. The V call is TRBV27, the J call TRBJ1-5; 9 nucleotides agree with TRBD1. Germline CDR1 reads MNHEY; CDR2 reads SMNVEV (reference sequence). CDR3 length: 14 amino acids.

This clonotype has just a few counts. The CDR3 region is CASSYAAGSEAFF. The CDR3 DNA reads TGTGCCAGCAGTTACGCGGCCGGGTCTGAAGCTTTCTTT. The chain couples TRBV6-5 to TRBJ1-1, with D unresolved. This CDR3 region has 13 residues. V gave up 2 bases and J gave up 6 bases, with 10 bases separating them. Germline CDR1 is MNHEY and CDR2 is SVGAGI.

A note on this clonotype: One junction end does not reproduce the germline sequence, and a read error may be involved. The genes are TRBV6-1 and TRBJ1-2; maybe TRBD1 (6 bases). CDR1 and CDR2 (germline): MNHNS, SASEGT. This CDR3 has 11 residues. The CDR3 DNA follows: TGTGCCAGCAGTGAAGCGGGCGGACAGCACTTC. This gives the protein CASSEAGGQHF.

This clonotype occurred many times. The J gene is TRBJ1-6, the V gene TRBV6-1; D gene uncertain. V lost 7 bases and J lost 5, with 9 bases in between. CDR3 length: 13 amino acids. The germline CDR1 and CDR2 sequences are MNHNS and SASEGT. The CDR3, as DNA: TGTGCCAGCACCCCTCAAGATAATTCACCCCTCCACTTT. It specifies CASTPQDNSPLHF.

The chain has TRBV29-1 and TRBJ1-1; D gene unclear. V lost 5 bases and J 1 base, leaving 17 bases between the germline ends. The V gene's germline CDR1 is SQVTM and CDR2 ANQGSEA. The CDR3 sequence is 15 residues long. The CDR3 nucleotides read TGCAGCGTTATACCGGGAGCCCTGGGGAACACTGAAGCTTTCTTT. Its protein product is CSVIPGALGNTEAFF.

At least ten counts were recorded for this clonotype. The V gene is TRBV7-9, the J gene TRBJ1-2; possibly TRBD1 for D (6 bases). Germline assignment: CDR1 SEHNR and CDR2 FQNEAQ (reference sequence). The CDR3 contains 12 residues. Trimming cost V 8 bases and J 3 bases, with 10 bases left between them. The CDR3 region has the DNA TGTGCCAGCGGCAGGGGAGACTATGGCTACACCTTC. This codes for CASGRGDYGYTF.

In its sample, this clonotype was seen a few times. The chain carries TRBV2 and TRBJ2-2, with D perhaps matching TRBD1 (6 bases). Per germline, CDR1 SNHLY and CDR2 FYNNEI. Between the trimmed V and J ends, which lost 3 bases and 3 bases, there was a span of 14 bases. The CDR3 is 16 residues long. The CDR3: CASSEGEDSDTGELFF. CDR3 nucleotides: TGTGCCAGCAGTGAGGGTGAGGACAGCGACACCGGGGAGCTGTTTTTT.

V gene TRBV5-5 combines with J gene TRBJ1-5; D remains unclear. Looked up from germline, CDR1 is SGHKS and CDR2 is YYEKEE (reference sequence). V shed 0 bases and J shed 2 bases, with 6 bases lying between them. CDR3 length equals 14 residues. The CDR3 region is CASSLVLGNQPQHF. CDR3 nucleotides: TGTGCCAGCAGCTTGGTTCTTGGCAATCAGCCCCAGCATTTT.

This clonotype has ten or more counts. The chain employs TRBV28 and TRBJ2-4; TRBD1 matches 7 bases. Germline-derived CDR1 and CDR2 are MDHEN and SYDVKM. After removal of 4 bases from V and 6 bases from J, the junction contained 6 bases not matched to a gene. The CDR3 extends over 14 amino acids. DNA of the CDR3: TGTGCCAGCAGTTCGACAGGGCAGGGAAACATTCAGTACTTC. Amino acids: CASSSTGQGNIQYF. Complete variable domain (other parts from reference TRBV28 and TRBJ2-4): DVKVTQSSRYLVKRTGEKVFLECVQDMDHENMFWYRQDPGLGLRLIYFSYDVKMKEKGDIPEGYSVSREKKERFSLILESASTNQTSMYLCASSSTGQGNIQYFGAGTRLSVL.

The chain is built from TRBV20-1 and TRBJ1-5; the D is unclear. V shed 6 bases and J shed 2 bases, with 8 bases lying between them. Germline V gene lookup returns CDR1 DFQATT and CDR2 SNEGSKA (reference sequence). The CDR3 sequence is 12 residues long. CDR3 sequence (DNA): TGCAGTGCCACCACGGGCAATCAGCCCCAGCATTTT. It is translated as CSATTGNQPQHF.

CDR3 sequence: CASSRPRARGRVLDKNIQYF. CDR3 nucleotides: TGTGCCAGCAGCCGTCCCCGGGCCAGGGGGAGAGTCCTGGACAAAAACATTCAGTACTTC. This chain connects TRBV11-2 to TRBJ2-4; 7 bases are a match to TRBD1. Trimming took 5 bases from V and 3 from J; bases not matched to a gene: 22. The CDR3 runs 20 residues. Germline V lookup: CDR1 SGHAT, CDR2 FQNNGV. The full variable domain, in which reference TRBV11-2 and TRBJ2-4 provide the parts outside the CDR3, is EAGVAQSPRYKIIEKRQSVAFWCNPISGHATLYWYQQILGQGPKLLIQFQNNGVVDDSQLPKDRFSAERLKGVDSTLKIQPAKLEDSAVYLCASSRPRARGRVLDKNIQYFGAGTRLSVL.

At least ten counts were recorded for this clonotype. J is TRBJ1-2 and V is TRBV11-2; tentatively, D is TRBD1 (5 bases). The length of the CDR3 is 15 residues. Per the germline V gene, CDR1 is SGHAT and CDR2 is FQNNGV. Trimming cost V 1 base and J 1 base, with 10 bases left between them. For the CDR3, the DNA is TGTGCCAGCAGCTTAGGTCGGGGCTTTAACTATGGCTACACCTTC. It yields the protein CASSLGRGFNYGYTF.

This clonotype was counted many times. The chain links TRBV11-2 to TRBJ2-7; 11 positions match TRBD1. Losses at the gene ends were 5 bases for V and 4 bases for J; bases not matched to a gene: 10. CDR1 and CDR2 from the germline V gene are SGHAT and FQNNGV. The CDR3 is 16 amino acids. The CDR3 spells CASSPVGGTGGYEQYF. CDR3 nucleotides: TGTGCCAGCAGCCCGGTCGGGGGGACAGGGGGATACGAGCAGTACTTC.

This clonotype was seen a few times. This chain connects TRBV7-9 to TRBJ1-5; no definite D call. The germline CDR1 and CDR2 sequences are SEHNR and FQNEAQ (reference sequence). The CDR3 has 18 amino acids. V shed 0 bases and J shed 0 bases, with 15 bases lying between them. This chain's CDR3 is CASSLATGTEYSNQPQHF. DNA of the CDR3: TGTGCCAGCAGCTTAGCCACCGGAACAGAGTATAGCAATCAGCCCCAGCATTTT.

This chain uses TRBV29-1 with TRBJ1-1; D is ambiguous. Trimming cost V 6 bases and J 1 base, with 9 bases left between them. This CDR3 is 12 amino acids long. The germline V gene encodes CDR1 SQVTM and CDR2 ANQGSEA. CDR3 coding DNA: TGCAGCGTCGGCGCCCCGAACACTGAAGCTTTCTTT. Protein: CSVGAPNTEAFF. Supplemented by reference TRBV29-1 and TRBJ1-1, the full variable domain reads SAVISQKPSRDICQRGTSLTIQCQVDSQVTMMFWYRQQPGQSLTLIATANQGSEATYESGFVIDKFPISRPNLTFSTLTVSNMSPEDSSIYLCSVGAPNTEAFFGQGTRLTVV.

This clonotype was detected a few times. This sequence joins TRBV7-2 and TRBJ2-6; D ambiguous. Deletions cut 8 bases from V and 3 bases from J, with 11 bases between. This CDR3 contains 14 residues. Germline V gives CDR1 SGHTA, CDR2 FQGNSA. DNA for the CDR3: TGTGCCAGCGATTGGGGAAATGGGGCCAACGTCCTGACTTTC. This gives the protein CASDWGNGANVLTF.

This chain uses TRBV20-1 with TRBJ2-1, with TRBD2 matching 13 bases. The CDR3 consists of 15 residues. V lost 6 bases, J lost 7 bases, and 9 bases stayed unmatched. Per germline, CDR1 DFQATT and CDR2 SNEGSKA (reference sequence). The CDR3 bases are TGCAGTGCCCCTCCACTAGCGGGAGGGGAAAATGAGCAGTTCTTC. This sequence encodes CSAPPLAGGENEQFF.

This clonotype was detected ten times or more. The genes are TRBV7-8 and TRBJ1-3; D not resolved. The germline V gene has CDR1 SGHVS and CDR2 FQNEAQ. The CDR3 sequence is 14 residues long. V was pared by 4 bases and J by 0 bases, with 7 bases between. This CDR3 is CASSSPDSGNTIYF. As DNA, the CDR3 is TGTGCCAGCAGCTCTCCCGACTCTGGAAACACCATATATTTT.